Presented here are 18 T cell receptor beta chains from one specimen sequenced in a study of cytomegalovirus exposure and HLA in healthy donors. 60 Vbeta and 13 Jbeta primers were used in PCR. Produced via immunoSEQ multiplex PCR; TCRdb's table is partial and in-frame only. The sample yields roughly 190,000 clones, 70% to 80% seen once. Specimen: PBMCs. Receptors were obtained from a girl aged 10 to 17 in good health and CMV-seropositive.

The CDR3 coding sequence is TGTGCCAGCTCACCACTGAGGTCTAGCGGGGAAGAGACCCAGTACTTC. Its translation: CASSPLRSSGEETQYF. The V gene is TRBV18, the J gene TRBJ2-5; 9 bases fit TRBD2. CDR1 is KGHSH, CDR2 LQKENI, per germline. This CDR3 comprises 16 residues. With V trimmed by 1 base and J by 3 bases, 6 bases remained unmatched.

The chain couples TRBV7-2 to TRBJ1-2; possible D gene TRBD1, 5 bases. Germline CDR1 SGHTA, CDR2 FQGNSA. This CDR3 region has 17 residues. Trimming shortened V by 2 bases and J by 4 bases, and 20 bases separated the two germline ends. For the CDR3, the DNA is TGTGCCAGCAGCTTATCCAGGGATGCTTTTTTGAGCTATGGCTACACCTTC. Translation gives CASSLSRDAFLSYGYTF.

This chain links TRBV5-1 with TRBJ1-1, with a tentative D call TRBD1 (5 bases). Per germline, CDR1 SGHRS and CDR2 YFSETQ. Between the trimmed V and J ends, which lost 3 bases and 1 base, there was a span of 13 bases. The CDR3 runs to 15 residues. In DNA form, the CDR3 reads TGCGCCAGCAGCTCCCCCGAGACAGCGAACACTGAAGCTTTCTTT. It is translated as CASSSPETANTEAFF.

This rearrangement joins TRBV2 to TRBJ2-5; 8 nucleotides line up with TRBD2. V lost 6 bases to trimming and J lost 5 bases; unmatched junction nucleotides: 11. The CDR3 is 15 amino acids. Germline values: CDR1 SNHLY, CDR2 FYNNEI. The CDR3 loop reads CASRTGLALWETQYF. The CDR3 nucleotides read TGTGCCAGCAGGACCGGACTAGCACTGTGGGAGACCCAGTACTTC.

This clone was recorded once. The V and J genes are TRBV19 and TRBJ1-5, with D possibly being TRBD1 (5 bases). The CDR3 contains 12 residues. V was pared by 7 bases and J by 4 bases, with 8 bases between. Germline CDR1 and CDR2: LNHDA and SQIVND (reference sequence). CDR3 nucleotide sequence: TGTGCCAGTAATAGGGGAAATCAGCCCCAGCATTTT. Amino acid sequence: CASNRGNQPQHF. Based on the CDR3 plus reference TRBV19 and TRBJ1-5, the full variable domain is DGGITQSPKYLFRKEGQNVTLSCEQNLNHDAMYWYRQDPGQGLRLIYYSQIVNDFQKGDIAEGYSVSREKKESFPLTVTSAQKNPTAFYLCASNRGNQPQHFGDGTRLSIL.

This chain joins TRBV6-1 and TRBJ1-1; 7 bases line up with TRBD1. Germline CDR1 is MNHNS and CDR2 is SASEGT. The CDR3 has 16 amino acids. With V trimmed by 1 base and J by 2 bases, 7 bases remained unmatched. The CDR3 protein is CASSEGIGGGNTEAFF. The CDR3 DNA reads TGTGCCAGCAGTGAAGGGATAGGGGGCGGTAACACTGAAGCTTTCTTT.

The V call is TRBV9, the J call TRBJ1-2; TRBD1 matches 7 bases. V lost 1 base, J lost 2 bases, and 2 bases stayed unmatched. The germline CDR1 and CDR2 sequences are SGDLS and YYNGEE. This CDR3 comprises 14 residues. Here the CDR3 DNA reads TGTGCCAGCAGCGTAACGGGACAGAACTATGGCTACACCTTC. Its protein is CASSVTGQNYGYTF.

This rearrangement joins TRBV7-9 to TRBJ1-1; 7 nucleotides line up with TRBD1. The V gene's germline CDR1 is SEHNR and CDR2 FQNEAQ (reference sequence). CDR3 length equals 18 residues. Losses at the gene ends were 4 bases for V and 0 bases for J; bases not matched to a gene: 14. CDR3 amino acids: CASSSHMGTAFMNTEAFF. The CDR3 DNA reads as TGTGCCAGCAGCTCCCACATGGGGACAGCCTTTATGAACACTGAAGCTTTCTTT.

The V call is TRBV10-3, the J call TRBJ1-2; the D is unclear. Germline CDR1 is ENHRY and CDR2 is SYGVKD. The CDR3 length is 13 residues. With 3 bases removed from V and 8 bases from J, the gap between germline ends came to 13 bases. CDR3 sequence reads: CAISEDSTRGYTF. Here the CDR3 DNA reads TGTGCCATCAGTGAAGACTCAACCCGGGGCTACACCTTC.

The J gene is TRBJ1-1, the V gene TRBV5-1; TRBD1 might be the D (5 bases). The length of the CDR3 is 14 residues. The V end lost 5 bases, the J end lost 0 bases, and 11 bases lay between the germline ends. The germline CDR1 and CDR2 sequences are SGHRS and YFSETQ. The CDR3 DNA sequence: TGCGCCAGCAGGGTAGGGGCGCTGAACACTGAAGCTTTCTTT. Protein sequence: CASRVGALNTEAFF.

This chain joins TRBV7-2 and TRBJ1-3; TRBD1 aligns across 7 bases. In germline, CDR1 is SGHTA, CDR2 FQGNSA. V lost 1 base, J lost 3 bases, and 9 bases stayed unmatched. The CDR3 consists of 17 residues. The CDR3 protein is CASSLGATGLGGNTIYF. CDR3 sequence (DNA): TGTGCCAGCAGCTTAGGGGCGACAGGGTTGGGTGGAAACACCATATATTTT.

This chain uses TRBV25-1 with TRBJ2-5, with D possibly being TRBD2 (6 bases). CDR3 size: 14 residues. The V gene's germline CDR1 is MGHDK and CDR2 SYGVNS. The V and J ends lost 4 bases and 5 bases respectively, with 14 bases between them. CDR3 in DNA: TGTGCCAGCAGTGCTCCCGGGAGTTCGGAGACCCAGTACTTC. Residues: CASSAPGSSETQYF.

This chain uses TRBV7-7 with TRBJ2-1; 8 bases are shared with TRBD1. The CDR3 loop spans 15 amino acids. V was clipped by 4 bases and J by 3 bases; unmatched bases: 5. Germline lookup yields CDR1 SSHAT and CDR2 FNYEAQ (reference sequence). The CDR3 sequence is CASSYQGANYNEQFF. CDR3 bases: TGTGCCAGCAGCTACCAGGGGGCAAACTACAATGAGCAGTTCTTC.

The chain has TRBV7-7 and TRBJ2-1; D is undetermined. Germline loops: CDR1 SSHAT, CDR2 FNYEAQ (reference sequence). V was pared by 5 bases and J by 2 bases, with 13 bases between. The CDR3 is 15 amino acids. CDR3 DNA sequence: TGTGCCAGCAGCCCCTCCGGAGTCCCCTACAATGAGCAGTTCTTC. Translating it yields CASSPSGVPYNEQFF.

CDR3 residues: CASTGTGDEQYF. The CDR3 nucleotides read TGTGCCAGCACCGGGACAGGGGACGAGCAGTACTTC. The chain joins TRBV6-1 to TRBJ2-7, with 10 bases that match TRBD1. Germline V lookup: CDR1 MNHNS, CDR2 SASEGT. V lost 7 bases, J lost 5 bases, and 2 bases stayed unmatched. The CDR3 loop spans 12 amino acids.

The chain has TRBV4-1 and TRBJ2-3, with unresolved D. Germline CDR1 and CDR2: MGHRA and YSYEKL. Trimming took off 4 bases at V and 2 bases at J, with 13 bases between the two ends. The CDR3 is 15 residues long. The CDR3 sequence is CASSPRAVITDTQYF. The CDR3 DNA reads TGCGCCAGCAGCCCCCGCGCCGTAATCACAGATACGCAGTATTTT.

This sequence joins TRBV7-2 and TRBJ2-3; tentative D call: TRBD1 (6 bases). V was cut by 2 bases and J by 5 bases, with 14 bases left in between. This CDR3 region has 15 residues. Germline CDR1 reads SGHTA; CDR2 reads FQGNSA. DNA for the CDR3: TGTGCCAGCAGCTTATCAGGACAGAGCCGAGATACGCAGTATTTT. The encoded protein is CASSLSGQSRDTQYF.

The rearrangement joins TRBV6-4 to TRBJ2-1, with 8 bases fitting TRBD2. Germline CDR1 and CDR2: MRHNA and SNTAGT. The length of the CDR3 is 16 residues. Trimming removed 2 bases from V and 6 bases from J; junction bases left unmatched: 9. The CDR3 nucleotides are TGTGCCAGCAGTGACGATCCCGGACGGGGGGGCAATGAGCAGTTCTTC. Translating gives CASSDDPGRGGNEQFF.